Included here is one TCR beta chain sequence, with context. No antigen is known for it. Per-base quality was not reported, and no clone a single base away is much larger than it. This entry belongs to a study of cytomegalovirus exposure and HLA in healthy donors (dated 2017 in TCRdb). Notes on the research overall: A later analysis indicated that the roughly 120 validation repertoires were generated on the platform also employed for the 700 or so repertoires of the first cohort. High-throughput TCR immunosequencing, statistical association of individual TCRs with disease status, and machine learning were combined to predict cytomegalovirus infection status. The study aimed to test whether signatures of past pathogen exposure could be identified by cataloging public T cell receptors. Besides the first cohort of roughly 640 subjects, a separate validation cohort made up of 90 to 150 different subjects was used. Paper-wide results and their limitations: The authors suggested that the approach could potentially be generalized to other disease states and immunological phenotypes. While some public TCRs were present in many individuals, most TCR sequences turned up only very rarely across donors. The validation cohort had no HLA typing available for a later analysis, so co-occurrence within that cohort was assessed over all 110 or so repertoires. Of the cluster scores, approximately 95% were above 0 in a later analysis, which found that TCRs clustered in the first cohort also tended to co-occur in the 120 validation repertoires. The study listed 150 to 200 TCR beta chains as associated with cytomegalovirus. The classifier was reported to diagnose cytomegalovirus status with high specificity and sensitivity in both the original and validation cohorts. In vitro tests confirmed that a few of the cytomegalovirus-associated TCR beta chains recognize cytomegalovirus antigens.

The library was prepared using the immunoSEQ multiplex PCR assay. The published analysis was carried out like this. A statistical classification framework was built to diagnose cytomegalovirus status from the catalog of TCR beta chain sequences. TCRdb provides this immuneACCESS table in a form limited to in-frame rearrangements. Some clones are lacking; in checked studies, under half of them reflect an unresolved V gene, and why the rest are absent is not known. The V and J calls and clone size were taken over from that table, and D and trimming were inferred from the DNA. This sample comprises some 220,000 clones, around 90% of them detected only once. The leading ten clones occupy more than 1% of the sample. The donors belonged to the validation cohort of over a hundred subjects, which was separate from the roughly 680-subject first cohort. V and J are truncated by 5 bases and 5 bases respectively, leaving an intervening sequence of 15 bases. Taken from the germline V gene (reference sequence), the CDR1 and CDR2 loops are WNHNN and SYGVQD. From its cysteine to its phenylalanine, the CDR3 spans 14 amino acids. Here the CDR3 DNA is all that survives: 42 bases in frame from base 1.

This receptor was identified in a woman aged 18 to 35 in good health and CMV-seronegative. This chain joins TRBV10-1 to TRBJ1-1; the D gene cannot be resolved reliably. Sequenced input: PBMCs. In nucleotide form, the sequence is TGCGCCAGCAGTTTACTCAGGAGCGGGACTGAAGCTTTCTTT. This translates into CASSLLRSGTEAFF.